The next 18 T cell receptor beta chains were all read from a single sample in a study of blood T cells in healthy people across ages. The authors ran a second PCR of 7 to 11 cycles using a sample-barcoded 5' primer and a J-beta primer mix. TCRdb re-called the 5' RACE reads through MiXCR, storing one row per CDR3 protein. The sample records over 1,300,000 distinct CDR3 sequences, 59% being singletons. Input material: blood. All receptors come from a man aged 18-30 years in good health.

This clonotype was recorded a few times. J is TRBJ2-1 and V is TRBV20-1, with 7 nucleotides matching TRBD2. CDR1 and CDR2 from the germline V gene are DFQATT and SNEGSKA (reference sequence). With 1 base clipped from V and 6 bases from J, the junction kept 3 bases outside the gene matches. The CDR3 has 13 amino acids. The CDR3 sequence is CSARATSVNEQFF. The CDR3 DNA follows: TGCAGTGCTAGAGCCACTAGCGTCAATGAGCAGTTCTTC.

This sequence joins TRBV5-1 and TRBJ1-2; TRBD1 matches at 9 bases. Germline CDR1 SGHRS, CDR2 YFSETQ. Trimming removed 1 base from V and 5 bases from J; junction bases left unmatched: 6. The CDR3 spans 15 residues. DNA for the CDR3: TGCGCCAGCAGCTTGTCCGGGACAGGGATTTATGGCTACACCTTC. It encodes CASSLSGTGIYGYTF.

This chain links TRBV27 with TRBJ2-2; D uncertain. The V and J ends lost 5 bases and 0 bases respectively, with 10 bases between them. From germline, CDR1 is MNHEY and CDR2 SMNVEV (reference sequence). The CDR3 is made up of 15 amino acids. This CDR3 reads CASSGVNANTGELFF. The CDR3 region has the DNA TGTGCCAGCAGTGGGGTCAACGCGAACACCGGGGAGCTGTTTTTT.

CDR3 amino acids: CAISRNGGQNSGYTF. In DNA, the CDR3 is TGTGCCATCAGTCGGAATGGGGGACAGAATAGTGGCTACACCTTC. The chain recombines TRBV10-3 with TRBJ1-2; 7 bases are shared with TRBD1. The germline CDR1 and CDR2 sequences are ENHRY and SYGVKD. This CDR3 contains 15 residues. J was trimmed by 7 bases and V by 5 bases; bases with no gene match: 13.

The genes are TRBV2 and TRBJ2-5; 11 nucleotides match TRBD2. CDR3 size: 14 residues. V dropped 7 bases and J dropped 2; count of bases not matched to a gene: 3. CDR1 SNHLY and CDR2 FYNNEI come from the germline V gene. The CDR3 DNA is TGTGCCAGCACGTCTAGCGGGAGGCAAGAGACCCAGTACTTC. Amino acid sequence: CASTSSGRQETQYF.

This clonotype was seen just once. V and J are TRBV27 and TRBJ2-1; 9 bases fit TRBD1. The DNA end is a closer match to TRBJ2-7, so the J assignment may be wrong. Germline lookup yields CDR1 MNHEY and CDR2 SMNVEV (reference sequence). CDR3 size: 14 residues. The CDR3 spells CASSLDRGAYEQYV. The CDR3 DNA reads as TGTGCCAGCAGCTTGGACAGGGGTGCTTACGAGCAGTACGTC.

The chain employs TRBV11-2 and TRBJ2-1; D possibly corresponds to TRBD1 (5 bases). Germline V gives CDR1 SGHAT, CDR2 FQNNGV. Trimming removed 10 bases from V and 4 bases from J, with 17 bases in between. The CDR3 totals 14 residues. The CDR3 nucleotides read TGTGCCACCCAAGCAGGGCCCCTTTACAATGAGCAGTTCTTC. Translation: CATQAGPLYNEQFF. The whole variable domain, filled in from reference TRBV11-2 and TRBJ2-1, reads EAGVAQSPRYKIIEKRQSVAFWCNPISGHATLYWYQQILGQGPKLLIQFQNNGVVDDSQLPKDRFSAERLKGVDSTLKIQPAKLEDSAVYLCATQAGPLYNEQFFGPGTRLTVL.

This clonotype was recorded once. The CDR3 loop is CASSQAPYQPQHF. In nucleotides, the CDR3 is TGCGCCAGCAGCCAAGCCCCCTATCAGCCCCAGCATTTT. This sequence joins TRBV4-1 and TRBJ1-5; D is uncertain. The CDR3 runs 13 residues. Germline loops: CDR1 MGHRA, CDR2 YSYEKL. V was clipped by 1 base and J by 5 bases, with 6 bases between them.

This chain links TRBV6-5 with TRBJ2-1; D remains ambiguous. The CDR3 runs to 16 residues. Germline V gives CDR1 MNHEY, CDR2 SVGAGI. With 2 bases removed from V and 0 bases from J, the gap between germline ends came to 11 bases. The CDR3 DNA reads TGTGCCAGCAGTTACCAGACTCCAAACTCCTACAATGAGCAGTTCTTC. Translation gives CASSYQTPNSYNEQFF.

This clonotype was recorded only once. The chain couples TRBV20-1 to TRBJ2-7; the D is unclear. V lost 3 bases and J lost 2, with 8 bases in between. CDR1 is DFQATT and CDR2 is SNEGSKA in the germline V gene (reference sequence). This CDR3 is 12 amino acids long. The CDR3 region is CSASWRTYEQYF. The DNA for the CDR3 is TGCAGTGCTAGCTGGCGCACCTACGAGCAGTACTTC.

This clonotype was found a few times. For the CDR3, the DNA is TGCGCCAGCAGCTTGGACGGGAGGACACGAGACGAGCAGTACTTC. Translating it yields CASSLDGRTRDEQYF. The rearrangement uses TRBV5-1 and TRBJ2-4, with 7 positions matching TRBD2. The end of the DNA fits TRBJ2-7 better, so the J call may be wrong. From germline, CDR1 is SGHRS and CDR2 YFSETQ. This CDR3 is built from 15 residues.

V gene TRBV20-1 combines with J gene TRBJ2-6; 7 nucleotides align to TRBD1. The CDR3 runs 14 residues. Per germline, CDR1 DFQATT and CDR2 SNEGSKA (reference sequence). V lost 4 bases and J lost 2; bases outside the gene matches: 2. Here the CDR3 DNA reads TGCAGTGCTACGACAGGGACTGGGGCCAACGTCCTGACTTTC. This sequence encodes CSATTGTGANVLTF.

This rearrangement joins TRBV5-1 to TRBJ1-1, with a weak D call TRBD1 (5 bases). Trimming removed 2 bases from V and 6 bases from J, with 14 bases in between. The CDR3 totals 14 residues. Per the germline V gene, CDR1 is SGHRS and CDR2 is YFSETQ. The CDR3 bases are TGCGCCAGCAGCTTAAGTCAGGGTTTGGCTGAAGCTTTCTTT. Its protein product is CASSLSQGLAEAFF.

The table lists this clonotype with a count of one. The chain is built from TRBV20-1 and TRBJ2-5, with 15 bases lining up with TRBD2. Germline lookup yields CDR1 DFQATT and CDR2 SNEGSKA (reference sequence). After removal of 6 bases from V and 5 bases from J, the junction contained 10 bases not matched to a gene. This CDR3 contains 16 residues. The CDR3 DNA reads TGCAGTGCCCGGACTAGCGGGAGGGCCCTCGGGGAGACCCAGTACTTC. Its translation is CSARTSGRALGETQYF.

This rearrangement joins TRBV29-1 to TRBJ1-1, with 9 bases matching TRBD1. The CDR3 is made up of 15 amino acids. The germline V gene has CDR1 SQVTM and CDR2 ANQGSEA. The V and J ends lost 4 bases and 5 bases, in that order; junction bases with no gene match: 11. The CDR3 spells CSVGGIRDRETEAFF. The DNA of the CDR3 is TGCAGCGTTGGGGGGATTCGGGACAGGGAAACTGAAGCTTTCTTT.

The CDR3, as DNA: TGCAGCGTTGATAGGGGTATGAACACTGAAGCTTTCTTT. It yields the protein CSVDRGMNTEAFF. The V gene is TRBV29-1, the J gene TRBJ1-1; perhaps TRBD1 as D (5 bases). The CDR3 runs to 13 residues. The germline CDR1 and CDR2 sequences are SQVTM and ANQGSEA. V was clipped by 3 bases and J by 0 bases, with 8 bases between them.

This chain connects TRBV10-3 to TRBJ2-3; 8 positions agree with TRBD2. The CDR3 consists of 14 residues. The germline V gene has CDR1 ENHRY and CDR2 SYGVKD. V lost 7 bases, J lost 2 bases, and 5 bases stayed unmatched. The CDR3 DNA reads TGTGCCATCACCACTAGCGGTCACACAGATACGCAGTATTTT. Its translation: CAITTSGHTDTQYF.

This clonotype was observed a handful of times. The V and J genes are TRBV29-1 and TRBJ1-1; D is ambiguous. The V end lost 4 bases, the J end lost 3 bases, and 6 bases lay between the germline ends. This CDR3 is built from 11 residues. The germline V gene encodes CDR1 SQVTM and CDR2 ANQGSEA. The DNA of the CDR3 is TGCAGCGTTGTTGTGGACACTGAAGCTTTCTTT. Protein product: CSVVVDTEAFF.